This TCR beta chain derives from a study of regulatory T cells in long-lasting Graves disease. About the research overall: Graves' patients, newly diagnosed, had taken antithyroid drugs under 3 months. Broader study findings: TRBV28, TRBJ1-2 and TRBJ2-5 were segments that persistent disease favored.

V was trimmed by 0 bases and J by 2 bases, leaving 7 bases between them. The V gene's germline CDR1 is SGHRS and CDR2 YFSETQ. This CDR3 is 14 amino acids long. Indicated time point: newly diagnosed GD, antithyroid drugs for less than 3 months. Extracted RNA from PBMCs served as the source of the TCR library. An endocrinology department located in Xi'an, China, was where the patients came from. Collection of peripheral blood (approximately 9 milliliters) was done using EDTA tubes. In this sample, this clonotype turned up many times. Its antigen is not known. Construction of the TCR beta libraries employed iRepertoire HTBI primers in conjunction with Arm-PCR of CDR3 regions. From the multiplex PCR reads, TCRdb called clonotypes with MiXCR, one entry per CDR3 protein. The sample shows approximately 250,000 distinct CDR3 sequences, around 20% of them seen only once.

The source is a female donor with Graves disease. The sample consisted of peripheral blood mononuclear cells (PBMCs), taken at new diagnosis, from a patient treated with antithyroid drugs. The genes are TRBV5-1 and TRBJ2-3; no firm D call. The CDR3 is CASSLDTATDTQYF. The CDR3 bases are TGCGCCAGCAGCTTGGACACCGCCACAGATACGCAGTATTTT.